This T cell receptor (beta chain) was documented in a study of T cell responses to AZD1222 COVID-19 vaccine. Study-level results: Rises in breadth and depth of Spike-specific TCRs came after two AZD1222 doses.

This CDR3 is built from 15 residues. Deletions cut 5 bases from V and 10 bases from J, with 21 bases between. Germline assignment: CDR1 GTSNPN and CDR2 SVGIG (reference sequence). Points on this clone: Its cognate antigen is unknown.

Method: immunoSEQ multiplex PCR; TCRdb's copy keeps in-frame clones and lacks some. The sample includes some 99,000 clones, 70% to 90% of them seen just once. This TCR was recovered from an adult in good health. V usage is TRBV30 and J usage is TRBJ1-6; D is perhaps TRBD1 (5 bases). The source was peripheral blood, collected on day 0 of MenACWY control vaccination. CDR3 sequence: CAWARGTIGGSPLHF. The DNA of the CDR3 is TGTGCCTGGGCTCGGGGGACCATTGGAGGGTCACCCCTCCACTTT.